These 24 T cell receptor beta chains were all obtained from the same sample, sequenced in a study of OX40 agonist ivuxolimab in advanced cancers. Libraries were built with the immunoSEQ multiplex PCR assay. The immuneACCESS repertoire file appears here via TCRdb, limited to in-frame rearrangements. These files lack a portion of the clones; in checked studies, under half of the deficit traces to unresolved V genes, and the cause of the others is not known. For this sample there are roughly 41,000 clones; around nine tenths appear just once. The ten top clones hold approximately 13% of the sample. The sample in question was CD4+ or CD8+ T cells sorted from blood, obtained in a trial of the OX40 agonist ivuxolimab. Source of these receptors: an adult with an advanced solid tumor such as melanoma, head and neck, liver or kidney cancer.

Here the CDR3 reads CASTPKGRALYGYTF. The DNA for the CDR3 is TGTGCCAGCACCCCGAAGGGTCGGGCCCTCTATGGCTACACCTTC. The rearrangement joins TRBV28 to TRBJ1-2; no clear D gene. Trimming shortened V by 7 bases and J by 4 bases, and 19 bases separated the two germline ends. This CDR3 has 15 amino acids. Germline CDR1 is MDHEN and CDR2 is SYDVKM.

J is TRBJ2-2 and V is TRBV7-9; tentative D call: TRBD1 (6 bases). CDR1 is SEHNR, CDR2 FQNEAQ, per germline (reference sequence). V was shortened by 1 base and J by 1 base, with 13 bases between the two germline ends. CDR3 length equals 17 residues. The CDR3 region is CASSLGEWGQNTGELFF. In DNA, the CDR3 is TGTGCCAGCAGCTTAGGAGAGTGGGGACAGAACACCGGGGAGCTGTTTTTT.

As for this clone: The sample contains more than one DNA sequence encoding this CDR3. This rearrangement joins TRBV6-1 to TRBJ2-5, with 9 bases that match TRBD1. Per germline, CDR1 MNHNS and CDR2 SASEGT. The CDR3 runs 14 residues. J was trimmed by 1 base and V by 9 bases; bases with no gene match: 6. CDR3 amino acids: CASNHRGLQETQYF. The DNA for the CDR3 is TGTGCCAGTAACCACAGGGGGCTCCAAGAGACCCAGTACTTC.

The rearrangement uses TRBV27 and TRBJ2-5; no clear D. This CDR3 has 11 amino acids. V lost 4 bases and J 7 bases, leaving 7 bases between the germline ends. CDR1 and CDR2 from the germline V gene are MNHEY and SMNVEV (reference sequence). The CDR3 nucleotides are TGTGCCAGCAGTTATGGCGGGACCCAGTACTTC. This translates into CASSYGGTQYF.

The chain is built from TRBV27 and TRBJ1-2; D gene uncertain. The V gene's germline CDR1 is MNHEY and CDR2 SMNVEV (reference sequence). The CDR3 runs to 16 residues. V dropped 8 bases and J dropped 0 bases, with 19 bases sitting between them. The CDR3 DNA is TGTGCCAGCGCAAAGGGCCAAGTAAAAACTAACTATGGCTACACCTTC. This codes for CASAKGQVKTNYGYTF.

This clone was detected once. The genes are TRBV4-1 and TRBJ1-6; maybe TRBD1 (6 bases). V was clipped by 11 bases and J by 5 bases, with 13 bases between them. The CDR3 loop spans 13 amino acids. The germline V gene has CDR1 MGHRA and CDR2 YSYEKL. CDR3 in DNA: TGCGCCGGGGGCCGGACGGATAATTCACCCCTCCACTTT. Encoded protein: CAGGRTDNSPLHF.

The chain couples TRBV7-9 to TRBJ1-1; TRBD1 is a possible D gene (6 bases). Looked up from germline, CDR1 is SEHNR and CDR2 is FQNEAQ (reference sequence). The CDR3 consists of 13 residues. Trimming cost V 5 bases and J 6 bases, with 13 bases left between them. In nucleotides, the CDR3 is TGTGCCAGCAGCCCCGATTGGGGGCCTGAAGCTTTCTTT. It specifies CASSPDWGPEAFF. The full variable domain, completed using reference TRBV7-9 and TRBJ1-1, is DTGVSQNPRHKITKRGQNVTFRCDPISEHNRLYWYRQTLGQGPEFLTYFQNEAQLEKSRLLSDRFSAERPKGSFSTLEIQRTEQGDSAMYLCASSPDWGPEAFFGQGTRLTVV.

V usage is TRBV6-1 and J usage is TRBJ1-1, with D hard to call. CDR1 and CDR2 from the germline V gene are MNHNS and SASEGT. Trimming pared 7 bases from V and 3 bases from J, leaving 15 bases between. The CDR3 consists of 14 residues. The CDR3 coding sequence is TGTGCCAGCACACAAGAATACGGGTACACTGAAGCTTTCTTT. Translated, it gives CASTQEYGYTEAFF.

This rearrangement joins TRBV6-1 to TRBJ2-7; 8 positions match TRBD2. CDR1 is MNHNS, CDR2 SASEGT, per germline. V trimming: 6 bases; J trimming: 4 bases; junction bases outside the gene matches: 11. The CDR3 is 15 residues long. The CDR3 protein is CASRQFGGGEYEQYF. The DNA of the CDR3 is TGTGCCAGCAGACAGTTCGGGGGGGGAGAATACGAGCAGTACTTC.

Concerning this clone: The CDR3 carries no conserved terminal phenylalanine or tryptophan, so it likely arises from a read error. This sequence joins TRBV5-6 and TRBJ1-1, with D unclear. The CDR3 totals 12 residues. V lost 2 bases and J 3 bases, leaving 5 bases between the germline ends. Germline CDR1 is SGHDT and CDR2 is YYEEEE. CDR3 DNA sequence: TGTGCCAGCAGCTTATGGGACACTGAAGCTTTCTCT. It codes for CASSLWDTEAFS.

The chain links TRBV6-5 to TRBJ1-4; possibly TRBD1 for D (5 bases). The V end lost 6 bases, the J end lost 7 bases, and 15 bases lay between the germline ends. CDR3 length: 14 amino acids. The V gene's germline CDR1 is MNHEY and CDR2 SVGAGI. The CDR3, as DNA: TGTGCCAGCAGGCTCCTCGGGGGACGTGAAAAACTGTTTTTT. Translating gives CASRLLGGREKLFF.

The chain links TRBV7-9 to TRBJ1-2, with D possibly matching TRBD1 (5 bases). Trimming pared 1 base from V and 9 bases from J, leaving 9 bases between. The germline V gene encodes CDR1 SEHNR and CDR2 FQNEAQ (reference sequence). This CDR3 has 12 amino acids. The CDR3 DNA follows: TGTGCCAGCAGCTTAGGGAGGGGAAGCTACACCTTC. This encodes CASSLGRGSYTF.

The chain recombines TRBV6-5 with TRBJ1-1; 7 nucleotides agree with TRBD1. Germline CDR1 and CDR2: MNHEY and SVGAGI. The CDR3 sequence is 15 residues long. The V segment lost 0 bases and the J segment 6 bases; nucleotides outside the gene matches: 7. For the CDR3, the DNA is TGTGCCAGCAGTTACTCAGGGGGCTTCTACGCTGAAGCTTTCTTT. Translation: CASSYSGGFYAEAFF.

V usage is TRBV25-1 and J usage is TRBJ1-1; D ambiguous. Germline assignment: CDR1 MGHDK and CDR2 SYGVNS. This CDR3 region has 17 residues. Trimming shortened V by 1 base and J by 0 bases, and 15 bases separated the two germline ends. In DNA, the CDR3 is TGTGCCAGCAGTGAATCCGGACTCCGGGGTATGAACACTGAAGCTTTCTTT. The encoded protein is CASSESGLRGMNTEAFF. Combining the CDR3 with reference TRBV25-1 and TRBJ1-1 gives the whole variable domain EADIYQTPRYLVIGTGKKITLECSQTMGHDKMYWYQQDPGMELHLIHYSYGVNSTEKGDLSSESTVSRIRTEHFPLTLESARPSHTSQYLCASSESGLRGMNTEAFFGQGTRLTVV.

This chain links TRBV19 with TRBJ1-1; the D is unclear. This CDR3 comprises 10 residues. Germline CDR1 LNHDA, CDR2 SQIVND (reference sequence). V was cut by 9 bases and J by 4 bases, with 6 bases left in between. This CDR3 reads CASIGTEAFF. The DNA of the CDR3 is TGTGCCAGCATCGGCACTGAAGCTTTCTTT. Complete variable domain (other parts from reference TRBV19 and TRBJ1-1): DGGITQSPKYLFRKEGQNVTLSCEQNLNHDAMYWYRQDPGQGLRLIYYSQIVNDFQKGDIAEGYSVSREKKESFPLTVTSAQKNPTAFYLCASIGTEAFFGQGTRLTVV.

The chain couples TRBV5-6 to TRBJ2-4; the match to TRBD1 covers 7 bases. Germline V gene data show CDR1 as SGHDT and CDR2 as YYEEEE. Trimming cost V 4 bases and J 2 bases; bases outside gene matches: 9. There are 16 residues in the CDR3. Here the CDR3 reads CASSDTGQESKNIQYF. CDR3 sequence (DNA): TGTGCCAGCAGCGATACAGGACAGGAGTCCAAAAACATTCAGTACTTC. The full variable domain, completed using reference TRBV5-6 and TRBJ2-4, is DAGVTQSPTHLIKTRGQQVTLRCSPKSGHDTVSWYQQALGQGPQFIFQYYEEEERQRGNFPDRFSGHQFPNYSSELNVNALLLGDSALYLCASSDTGQESKNIQYFGAGTRLSVL.

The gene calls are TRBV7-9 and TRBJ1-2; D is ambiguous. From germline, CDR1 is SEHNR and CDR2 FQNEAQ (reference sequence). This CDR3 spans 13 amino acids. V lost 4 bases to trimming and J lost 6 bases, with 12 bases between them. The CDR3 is CASSSGSRNGYTF. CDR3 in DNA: TGTGCCAGCAGCTCGGGGAGCAGGAATGGCTACACCTTC.

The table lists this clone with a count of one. In DNA form, the CDR3 reads TGTGCCAGCAGTACCGGGACAGGGGCTGGGGATACGCAGTATTTT. Protein sequence: CASSTGTGAGDTQYF. V gene TRBV28 combines with J gene TRBJ2-3; 10 nucleotides line up with TRBD1. The germline gives CDR1 MDHEN, CDR2 SYDVKM. J gave up 6 bases and V 5 bases, and 8 bases lay outside the gene matches. This CDR3 has 15 amino acids.

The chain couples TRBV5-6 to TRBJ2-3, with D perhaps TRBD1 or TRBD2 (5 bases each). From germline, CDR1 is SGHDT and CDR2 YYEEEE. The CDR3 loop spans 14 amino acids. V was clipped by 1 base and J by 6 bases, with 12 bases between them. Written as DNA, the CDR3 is TGTGCCAGCAGCTTGTTGGGACCGGACGATACGCAGTATTTT. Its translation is CASSLLGPDDTQYF.

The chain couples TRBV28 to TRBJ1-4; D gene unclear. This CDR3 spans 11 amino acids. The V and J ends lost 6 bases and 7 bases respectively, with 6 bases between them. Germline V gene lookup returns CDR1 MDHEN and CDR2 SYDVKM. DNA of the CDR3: TGTGCCAGCAGCCCTAGTGAAAAACTGTTTTTT. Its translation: CASSPSEKLFF. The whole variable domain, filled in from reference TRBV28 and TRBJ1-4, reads DVKVTQSSRYLVKRTGEKVFLECVQDMDHENMFWYRQDPGLGLRLIYFSYDVKMKEKGDIPEGYSVSREKKERFSLILESASTNQTSMYLCASSPSEKLFFGSGTQLSVL.

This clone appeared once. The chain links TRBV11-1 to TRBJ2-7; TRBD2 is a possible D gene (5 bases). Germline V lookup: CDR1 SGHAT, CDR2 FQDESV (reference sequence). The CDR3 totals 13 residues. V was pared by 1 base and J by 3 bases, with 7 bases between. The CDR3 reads CASSLGRGYEQYF. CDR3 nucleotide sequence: TGTGCCAGCAGCTTAGGTCGGGGCTACGAGCAGTACTTC.

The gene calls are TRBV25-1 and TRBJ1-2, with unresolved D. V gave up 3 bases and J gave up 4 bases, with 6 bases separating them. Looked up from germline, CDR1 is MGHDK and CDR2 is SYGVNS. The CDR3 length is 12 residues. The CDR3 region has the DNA TGTGCCAGCAGTGACGGGCGCTATGGCTACACCTTC. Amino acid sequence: CASSDGRYGYTF.

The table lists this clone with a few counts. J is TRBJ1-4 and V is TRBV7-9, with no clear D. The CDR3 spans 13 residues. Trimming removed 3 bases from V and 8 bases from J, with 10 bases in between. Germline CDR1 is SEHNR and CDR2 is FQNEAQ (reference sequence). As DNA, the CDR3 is TGTGCCAGCAGCTTTAGTGGAGAGGAAAAACTGTTTTTT. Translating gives CASSFSGEEKLFF.

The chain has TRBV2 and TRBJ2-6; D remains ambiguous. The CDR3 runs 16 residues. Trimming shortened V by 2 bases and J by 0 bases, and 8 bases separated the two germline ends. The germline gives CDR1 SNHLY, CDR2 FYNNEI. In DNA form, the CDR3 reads TGTGCCAGCAGTGAATTTGGCGACTCTGGGGCCAACGTCCTGACTTTC. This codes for CASSEFGDSGANVLTF.